Given below is one T cell receptor beta chain in context. Its target is not known. Assay: immunoSEQ multiplex PCR; the TCRdb copy retains only in-frame clones and omits some. The sample holds approximately 61,000 clones, about 85% seen once. This specimen belongs to a study of OX40 agonist ivuxolimab in advanced cancers. Overall study: All patients had ivuxolimab intravenously every 2 weeks at 0.01 to 10 mg/kg. Every patient in dose escalation had hepatocellular carcinoma, melanoma, renal cell or head and neck cancer. The group had a mean age of around 64 years, ranged from roughly 23 to 90, and was 75% to 85% male. Overall study findings and caveats: The work left the antigen specificity of expanded peripheral T cells undetermined.

Between the trimmed V and J ends, which lost 4 bases and 3 bases, there was a span of 11 bases. CDR1 is SGHRS, CDR2 YFSETQ, per germline. The CDR3 totals 13 residues. The TCR comes from an adult with an advanced solid tumor such as melanoma, head and neck, liver or kidney cancer. The material was CD4+ or CD8+ T cells sorted from blood, obtained in a trial of the OX40 agonist ivuxolimab. V gene TRBV5-1 combines with J gene TRBJ2-7; D unclear. The CDR3 DNA is TGCGCCAGCAGCCCTGACACGTTCTACGAGCAGTACTTC. It yields the protein CASSPDTFYEQYF.